This T cell receptor (beta chain) was recovered during a study of cytomegalovirus exposure and HLA in healthy donors. Primers included in the PCR were 60 Vbeta and 13 Jbeta primers. The method was immunoSEQ multiplex PCR; TCRdb's version includes in-frame clones alone and lacks a portion of them. Seen here are roughly 100,000 clones, roughly 72% observed once, and the top ten hold roughly 5.4%. Trimming removed 3 bases from V and 5 bases from J; junction bases left unmatched: 16. The CDR3 is 19 residues long. The germline gives CDR1 MRHNA, CDR2 SNTAGT. The chain employs TRBV6-4 and TRBJ2-7, with TRBD2 matching over 13 bases. The TCR originated in a woman aged 18-29 years in good health and CMV-seropositive. Material for sequencing was PBMCs. CDR3 protein: CASSEKARLAGGLSHEQYF. CDR3 bases: TGTGCCAGCAGTGAAAAGGCTAGACTAGCGGGAGGACTATCTCACGAGCAGTACTTC.